The subject of this entry is one T cell receptor (beta chain). This specimen belongs to a study of blood T cell repertoires in COVID-19. CDR3 length: 13 residues. Unmatched junction bases numbered 3, after V lost 3 bases and J lost 5 bases. The germline V gene encodes CDR1 ENHRY and CDR2 SYGVKD. TCRdb's copy holds only in-frame clones and misses some; the assay was immunoSEQ multiplex PCR. Of under 95,000 clones listed, roughly 90% are singletons. This chain uses TRBV10-3 with TRBJ2-5; the match to TRBD2 covers 7 bases. Sequencing was carried out using peripheral blood. The source is a man older than 75 in a cohort sampled during active COVID-19. CDR3 bases: TGTGCCATCAGTGAAGGGACTATTGAGACCCAGTACTTC. This codes for CAISEGTIETQYF.